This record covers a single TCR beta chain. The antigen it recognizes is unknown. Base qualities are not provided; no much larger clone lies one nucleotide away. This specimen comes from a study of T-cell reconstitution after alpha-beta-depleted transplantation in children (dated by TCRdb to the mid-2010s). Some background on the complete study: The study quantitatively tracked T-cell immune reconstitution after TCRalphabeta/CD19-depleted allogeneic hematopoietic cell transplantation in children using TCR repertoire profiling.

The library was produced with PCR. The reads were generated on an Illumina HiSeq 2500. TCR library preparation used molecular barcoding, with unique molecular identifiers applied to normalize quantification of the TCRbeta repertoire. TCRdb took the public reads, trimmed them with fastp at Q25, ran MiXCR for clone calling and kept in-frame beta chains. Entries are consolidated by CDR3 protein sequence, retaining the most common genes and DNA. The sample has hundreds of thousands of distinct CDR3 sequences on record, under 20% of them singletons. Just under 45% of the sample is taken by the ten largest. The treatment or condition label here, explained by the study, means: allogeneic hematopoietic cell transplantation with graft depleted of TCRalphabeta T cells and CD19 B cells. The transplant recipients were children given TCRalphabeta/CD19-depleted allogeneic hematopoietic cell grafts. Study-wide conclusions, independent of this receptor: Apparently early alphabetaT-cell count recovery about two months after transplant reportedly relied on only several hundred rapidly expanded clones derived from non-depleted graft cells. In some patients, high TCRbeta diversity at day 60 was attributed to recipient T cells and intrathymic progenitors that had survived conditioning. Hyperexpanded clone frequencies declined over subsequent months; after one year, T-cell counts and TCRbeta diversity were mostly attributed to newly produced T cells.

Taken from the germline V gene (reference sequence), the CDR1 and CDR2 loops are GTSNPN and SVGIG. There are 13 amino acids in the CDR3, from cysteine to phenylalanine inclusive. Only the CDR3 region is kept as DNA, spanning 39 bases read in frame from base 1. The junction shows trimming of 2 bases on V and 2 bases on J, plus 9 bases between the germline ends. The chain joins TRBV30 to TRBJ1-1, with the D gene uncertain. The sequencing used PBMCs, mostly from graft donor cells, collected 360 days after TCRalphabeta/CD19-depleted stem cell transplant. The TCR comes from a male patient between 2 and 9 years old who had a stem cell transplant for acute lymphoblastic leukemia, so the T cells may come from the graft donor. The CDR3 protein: CAWSSTGNTEAFF. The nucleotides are TGTGCCTGGAGTTCAACGGGTAACACTGAAGCTTTCTTT.